These T cell receptor beta chains were read from a single sample in a study of graft-versus-host responses after intestinal transplantation. Antigen specificity for these receptors is unknown. Produced via immunoSEQ multiplex PCR; TCRdb's table is partial and in-frame only. The sample contains approximately 39,000 clones, approximately 94% of which appear only once. Sequencing was performed on unstimulated CD4+ T cells sorted from spleen or lymph node cells, taken before transplant. The receptors originated from a human donor who was the organ donor for an intestinal transplant. Each CDR3 is given with its conserved first and last residue. Each record gives: D gene, V gene, clone size, J gene, CDR3 protein, CDR3 DNA. D genes are given only for firm matches. Size tells how often a clone was seen (once, few, many) or the class of an expanded clone, and some rows leave it out.

>.|TRBV9|.|TRBJ2-2
CASSVDRVGELFF
TGTGCCAGCAGCGTAGACAGGGTGGGGGAGCTGTTTTTT
>TRBD1|TRBV30|.|TRBJ2-1
CAWSVLGTGENNEQFF
TGTGCCTGGAGTGTACTGGGGACAGGGGAAAACAATGAGCAGTTCTTC
>TRBD2|TRBV5-1|.|TRBJ2-1
CASSFPTSGGGYNEQFF
TGCGCCAGCAGCTTCCCGACTAGCGGGGGGGGATACAATGAGCAGTTCTTC
>.|TRBV7-9|.|TRBJ2-3
CASSLGTPTDTQYF
TGTGCCAGCAGCTTAGGGACACCCACAGATACGCAGTATTTT
>.|TRBV7-9|.|TRBJ2-5
CASSSQETQYF
TGTGCCAGCAGCAGCCAAGAGACCCAGTACTTC
>TRBD1|TRBV6-4|.|TRBJ2-7
CASRGVRAGGLFSSYEQYF
TGTGCCAGCAGGGGGGTCCGGGCAGGGGGCTTATTCAGCTCCTACGAGCAGTACTTC
>.|TRBV5-4|.|TRBJ1-1
CASSLGAKDTEAFF
TGTGCCAGCAGCTTGGGCGCCAAAGACACTGAAGCTTTCTTT
>.|TRBV19|.|TRBJ1-4
CASSLRDRNEKLFF
TGTGCCAGTAGTCTCCGGGACCGCAATGAAAAACTGTTTTTT
>TRBD2|TRBV6-6|.|TRBJ2-1
CASSLRGTSGGNEQFF
TGTGCCAGCAGTCTACGCGGGACTAGCGGGGGAAATGAGCAGTTCTTC
>.|TRBV19|.|TRBJ1-4
CASSTRAATNEKLFF
TGTGCCAGTTCAACTCGGGCTGCAACTAATGAAAAACTGTTTTTT
>.|TRBV21-1|.|TRBJ2-7
CASSNGQAANYEQYF
TGTGCCAGCAGCAATGGACAGGCGGCGAACTACGAGCAGTACTTC
>TRBD1|TRBV27|.|TRBJ2-7
CASRGQGSPYEQYF
TGTGCCAGCAGAGGACAGGGGAGCCCCTACGAGCAGTACTTC
>.|TRBV6-4|.|TRBJ2-3
CASSPPFSTLSTDTQYF
TGTGCCAGCAGTCCGCCTTTTTCGACGCTAAGCACAGATACGCAGTATTTT
>TRBD2|TRBV7-2|.|TRBJ2-5
CASSLTSGGASRQETQYF
TGTGCCAGCAGCTTAACTAGCGGGGGGGCGTCACGGCAAGAGACCCAGTACTTC
>TRBD1|TRBV5-6|once|TRBJ2-7
CASSLFGTESYEQYF
TGTGCCAGCAGCTTGTTCGGGACAGAGAGCTACGAGCAGTACTTC
>.|TRBV10-3|once|TRBJ2-3
CAIKGRGAGASTDTQYF
TGTGCCATCAAGGGGCGCGGGGCGGGGGCAAGCACAGATACGCAGTATTTT
>.|TRBV9|.|TRBJ2-1
CASSAQGKSYNEQFF
TGTGCCAGCAGCGCTCAGGGGAAATCCTACAATGAGCAGTTCTTC
>.|TRBV7-2|.|TRBJ1-4
CASSFSTGANEKLFF
TGTGCCAGCAGCTTTTCGACAGGAGCGAATGAAAAACTGTTTTTT
>.|TRBV6-6|.|TRBJ2-5
CASSSSLGKETQYF
.
>.|TRBV20-1|few|TRBJ1-1
CSARGSSEAFF
TGCAGTGCTAGGGGTTCCTCGGAAGCTTTCTTT
>TRBD1|TRBV9|.|TRBJ1-2
CASSPGQGEGYTF
TGTGCCAGCAGCCCGGGACAGGGTGAGGGCTACACCTTC
>.|TRBV28|.|TRBJ2-7
CASSLGAGLSYEQYF
TGTGCCAGCAGTTTAGGGGCAGGTCTCTCCTACGAGCAGTACTTC
>.|TRBV5-4|.|TRBJ2-1
CASSLAGSSYNEQFF
TGTGCCAGCAGCTTGGCTGGTAGCTCCTACAATGAGCAGTTCTTC
>.|TRBV4-3|.|TRBJ1-3
CASSQGTTSGNTIYF
TGCGCCAGCAGCCAAGGAACTACCTCTGGAAACACCATATATTTT
>.|TRBV30|.|TRBJ1-1
CAWSGGGKDTEAFF
TGTGCCTGGAGTGGCGGGGGCAAGGACACTGAAGCTTTCTTT
>TRBD2|TRBV6-6|.|TRBJ2-1
CASRKRDSYNEQFF
TGTGCCAGCAGGAAGCGGGACTCCTACAATGAGCAGTTCTTC
>TRBD2|TRBV28|.|TRBJ2-3
CASSILGLAGAQDTDTQYF
TGTGCCAGCAGTATCCTCGGACTAGCGGGGGCGCAAGACACAGATACGCAGTATTTT
>.|TRBV29-1|few|TRBJ1-6
CSVEGSRNSPLHF
TGCAGCGTTGAGGGTAGTAGGAATTCACCCCTCCACTTT
>TRBD1|TRBV18|.|TRBJ2-3
CASSHPRTGSADTQYF
TGTGCCAGCTCACACCCCCGGACAGGGAGCGCAGATACGCAGTATTTT
>TRBD1|TRBV5-6|.|TRBJ1-6
CASSPGGGQVNSPLHF
TGTGCCAGCAGCCCGGGGGGGGGACAGGTGAATTCACCCCTCCACTTT
>.|TRBV27|.|TRBJ2-5
CASSPSRGGETQYF
TGTGCCAGCAGTCCAAGCAGGGGCGGGGAGACCCAGTACTTC
>.|TRBV19|once|TRBJ2-6
CASSGWGGAGANVLTF
TGTGCCAGTAGTGGATGGGGGGGCGCCGGGGCCAACGTCCTGACTTTC
>.|TRBV27|.|TRBJ1-6
CASSLGGVVSPLHF
TGTGCCAGCAGTTTAGGGGGGGTTGTTTCACCCCTCCACTTT
>.|TRBV4-1|.|TRBJ2-6
CASSQDGQGGSGANVLTF
TGCGCCAGCAGCCAAGATGGGCAGGGAGGCTCTGGGGCCAACGTCCTGACTTTC
>.|TRBV4-1|.|TRBJ1-6
CASSQGRMYNSPLHF
TGCGCCAGCAGCCAGGGACGGATGTATAATTCACCCCTCCACTTT
>TRBD2|TRBV11-2|.|TRBJ2-1
CASSSTSGSYNEQFF
TGTGCCAGCAGCTCTACTAGCGGATCCTACAATGAGCAGTTCTTC
>TRBD2|TRBV6-1|.|TRBJ2-4
CASTGTSGGLQYF
TGTGCCAGCACCGGGACTAGCGGGGGCCTACAGTACTTC
>TRBD1|TRBV11-2|.|TRBJ2-5
CASSPRDRGEETQYF
TGTGCCAGCAGCCCAAGGGACAGGGGGGAAGAGACCCAGTACTTC
>TRBD2|TRBV10-3|once|TRBJ2-1
CAISASGGADEQFF
TGTGCCATCAGTGCTAGCGGGGGGGCTGATGAGCAGTTCTTC
>.|TRBV28|.|TRBJ1-2
CASRNRHYGYTF
TGTGCCAGCAGAAACCGACACTATGGCTACACCTTC